A single sample is the source of the 4 T cell receptor beta chains below, sequenced in a study of CD8 T cells in Susac syndrome. It was with random hexamers that roughly 0.5 to 1 ug RNA was reverse transcribed. TCRdb re-called the immunoSEQ multiplex PCR reads through MiXCR, storing one row per CDR3 protein. The profile shows about 120,000 distinct CDR3 sequences, roughly 95% of them singletons. The sample comprised CD4+ T cells from PBMCs. These receptors were taken from a human donor with Susac syndrome.

The gene calls are TRBV29-1 and TRBJ2-7; 11 nucleotides match TRBD1. Trimming cost V 3 bases and J 5 bases; bases outside gene matches: 3. The CDR3 has 13 amino acids. Looked up from germline, CDR1 is SQVTM and CDR2 is ANQGSEA. The DNA of the CDR3 is TGCAGCGTTGATTGGACAGGGGGCAACGAGCAGTACTTC. It translates to CSVDWTGGNEQYF.

The chain links TRBV15 to TRBJ2-1; 7 bases align to TRBD2. The CDR3 extends over 16 amino acids. Trimming cost V 1 base and J 4 bases; bases outside gene matches: 7. The germline gives CDR1 LNHNV, CDR2 YYDKDF (reference sequence). The CDR3 is CATSRGGTTLYNEQFF. CDR3 nucleotides: TGTGCCACCAGCAGAGGCGGGACTACTTTATACAATGAGCAGTTCTTC. The full variable domain, with the rest looked up from reference TRBV15 and TRBJ2-1, is DAMVIQNPRYQVTQFGKPVTLSCSQTLNHNVMYWYQQKSSQAPKLLFHYYDKDFNNEADTPDNFQSRRPNTSFCFLDIRSPGLGDTAMYLCATSRGGTTLYNEQFFGPGTRLTVL.

The J gene is TRBJ1-1, the V gene TRBV29-1; 7 bases align to TRBD1. The trim removed 5 bases at V and 1 base at J, leaving 4 bases unmatched. Germline CDR1 reads SQVTM; CDR2 reads ANQGSEA. CDR3 length equals 13 residues. The CDR3 coding sequence is TGCAGCGTTTGGGGGACAGCGAACACTGAAGCTTTCTTT. Its translation is CSVWGTANTEAFF.

The rearrangement links TRBV20-1 to TRBJ2-3; 7 bases match TRBD2. Trimming took 1 base from V and 2 from J; bases not matched to a gene: 3. This CDR3 contains 14 residues. Germline values: CDR1 DFQATT, CDR2 SNEGSKA (reference sequence). The CDR3 coding sequence is TGCAGTGCTAGAGCCCAGCGGGACACAGATACGCAGTATTTT. It translates to CSARAQRDTDTQYF.